Presented here are 5 T cell receptor beta chains from one specimen sequenced in a study of cytomegalovirus exposure and HLA in healthy donors. Primers: 60 Vbeta forward and 13 Jbeta reverse. The method was immunoSEQ multiplex PCR; TCRdb's version includes in-frame clones alone and lacks a portion of them. The top ten hold 6.3% of the sample, which has 200,000 or so clones, roughly 80% seen once. Material for sequencing was PBMCs. All receptors derive from a man aged 35 to 55 in good health and CMV-seropositive.

The chain employs TRBV15 and TRBJ2-3; 9 bases match TRBD2. The V segment lost 8 bases and the J segment 5 bases; nucleotides outside the gene matches: 8. The CDR3 is 14 amino acids. Per germline, CDR1 LNHNV and CDR2 YYDKDF (reference sequence). The CDR3 DNA reads TGTGCCACCTTCACAGCGGGGGGTGGAGATACGCAGTATTTT. This translates into CATFTAGGGDTQYF.

The chain employs TRBV28 and TRBJ1-4; 10 positions match TRBD1. This CDR3 is built from 16 residues. Per germline, CDR1 MDHEN and CDR2 SYDVKM. V lost 6 bases and J lost 8; bases outside the gene matches: 12. CDR3 sequence: CASSYAAGTGVEKLFF. The CDR3 DNA sequence: TGTGCCAGCAGCTATGCCGCCGGGACAGGGGTCGAAAAACTGTTTTTT.

The chain carries TRBV6-1 and TRBJ2-3; the D gene is possibly TRBD1 (7 bases). CDR1 is MNHNS, CDR2 SASEGT, per germline. The V end was cut by 2 bases, the J end by 0 bases, with 15 bases between. The CDR3 is 17 amino acids. For the CDR3, the DNA is TGTGCCAGCAGTGAAAATTTCGGGGGACAGAGCACAGATACGCAGTATTTT. Translated, it gives CASSENFGGQSTDTQYF.

The chain is built from TRBV10-3 and TRBJ2-1, with a tentative D call TRBD2 (5 bases). Trimming cost V 11 bases and J 6 bases, with 14 bases left between them. The CDR3 covers 12 residues. Germline CDR1 reads ENHRY; CDR2 reads SYGVKD. Here the CDR3 DNA reads TGTGCCGCGGCTAGCTTGGGCAATGAGCAGTTCTTC. Protein sequence: CAAASLGNEQFF.

The rearrangement joins TRBV6-1 to TRBJ2-3, with D possibly TRBD2 on 5 matching bases. Trimming took off 2 bases at V and 2 bases at J, with 11 bases between the two ends. The CDR3 is 15 amino acids. From germline, CDR1 is MNHNS and CDR2 SASEGT. The CDR3 bases are TGTGCCAGCAGTGAAACCCTAGCTCTCACAGATACGCAGTATTTT. This sequence encodes CASSETLALTDTQYF.